The sequence of this T cell receptor (beta chain) was determined in a study of T cell responses to AZD1222 COVID-19 vaccine. Only in-frame clones appear in the TCRdb table, and some are missing; sequencing was by immunoSEQ multiplex PCR. Of some 99,000 clones in the sample, roughly nine tenths were seen once. Germline V gives CDR1 SEHNR, CDR2 FQNEAQ (reference sequence). This CDR3 has 13 amino acids. V was pared by 7 bases and J by 8 bases, with 15 bases between. The TCR originated in an adult in good health. J is TRBJ2-1 and V is TRBV7-9; D is undetermined. The sample was peripheral blood, taken on day 0 of AZD1222 vaccination. The CDR3 DNA reads TGTGCCAGCAACTACCTCCCAGGCCATGAGCAGTTCTTC. Its translation: CASNYLPGHEQFF.